The clone carrying this T cell receptor beta chain was seen a handful of times. Its antigen remains unidentified. Unique molecular identifiers were present on cDNA, and template switching added a universal primer site. From the 5' RACE reads, TCRdb called clonotypes with MiXCR, one entry per CDR3 protein. The table includes 420,000 or so distinct CDR3 sequences, about a fifth detected once. This specimen comes from a study of identical twins. The study's findings and limits: The study based its conclusions on cross-sectional statistical analysis and did not follow the same donors. The abundant beta clonotypes from cord blood had fewer insertions, and memory repertoires had none of this.

Trimming took 6 bases from V and 6 from J, leaving 12 bases between them. The CDR3 runs to 12 residues. The sample was naive T cells sorted from blood. The rearrangement uses TRBV12-3 or TRBV12-4 and TRBJ2-7, with a weak D call TRBD1 (6 bases). The origin of this receptor is a man aged 45-65 years in good health. In DNA form, the CDR3 reads TGTGCCAGCAGCATACTAGGGGGCGAGCAGTACTTC. Protein: CASSILGGEQYF.